Following are 32 T cell receptor beta chains from one sample sequenced in a study of blood T cells in healthy people across ages. A J-beta primer mix and a sample-barcoded 5' primer were used in a second PCR of about 7 to 12 cycles. TCRdb used MiXCR to reprocess the 5' RACE reads, holding one entry per CDR3 protein. This sample has 1.5 million to 2 million distinct CDR3 sequences, with 49% found just once. The specimen was blood. The receptors stem from a woman aged 40 to 49 in good health.

V is TRBV6-2 or TRBV6-3 and J is TRBJ2-7; 7 nucleotides match TRBD2. The CDR3 spans 15 residues. The germline V gene encodes CDR1 MNHEY and CDR2 SVGEGT. The V gene end was trimmed by 6 bases and the J gene end by 0 bases; junction bases not matched to a gene: 8. CDR3 region: CASSRPGRASYEQYF. The CDR3 nucleotides are TGTGCCAGCAGCCGCCCAGGGAGGGCCTCCTACGAGCAGTACTTC.

The chain couples TRBV6-6 to TRBJ2-1, with D possibly matching TRBD2 (5 bases). The V and J ends lost 7 bases and 8 bases respectively, with 27 bases between them. This CDR3 spans 17 amino acids. The germline gives CDR1 MNHNY, CDR2 SVGAGI (reference sequence). The CDR3 sequence is CASTRTSGALTTDEQFF. CDR3 nucleotides: TGTGCCAGCACCAGAACAAGCGGAGCCCTTACTACCGATGAGCAGTTCTTC.

The chain links TRBV10-3 to TRBJ2-1; 12 nucleotides align to TRBD1. This CDR3 is 14 amino acids long. Germline lookup yields CDR1 ENHRY and CDR2 SYGVKD. V lost 4 bases and J lost 8; bases outside the gene matches: 3. As DNA, the CDR3 is TGTGCCATCAGTGTAGGGACAGGGGGCGATGAGCAGTTCTTC. This translates into CAISVGTGGDEQFF.

This sequence joins TRBV2 and TRBJ2-5; 11 nucleotides line up with TRBD2. Germline CDR1 and CDR2: SNHLY and FYNNEI. Trimming removed 8 bases from V and 5 bases from J; junction bases left unmatched: 7. The CDR3 spans 14 residues. CDR3 in DNA: TGTGCCAGCGGGACTAGCGGATATGTGGAGACCCAGTACTTC. Its translation: CASGTSGYVETQYF. Combining the CDR3 with reference TRBV2 and TRBJ2-5 gives the whole variable domain EPEVTQTPSHQVTQMGQEVILRCVPISNHLYFYWYRQILGQKVEFLVSFYNNEISEKSEIFDDQFSVERPDGSNFTLKIRSTKLEDSAMYFCASGTSGYVETQYFGPGTRLLVL.

V gene TRBV5-1 combines with J gene TRBJ2-5; maybe TRBD2 (6 bases). Trimming shortened V by 4 bases and J by 2 bases, and 15 bases separated the two germline ends. CDR1 and CDR2 from the germline V gene are SGHRS and YFSETQ. The CDR3 runs to 15 residues. The CDR3 nucleotides are TGCGCCAGCAGCCCAACAACGGGGGAACAAGAGACCCAGTACTTC. Translating gives CASSPTTGEQETQYF.

The chain employs TRBV7-2 and TRBJ2-4; 8 positions agree with TRBD1. The germline V gene encodes CDR1 SGHTA and CDR2 FQGNSA. V lost 1 base to trimming and J lost 5 bases; unmatched junction nucleotides: 1. CDR3 length equals 14 residues. Here the CDR3 reads CASSLGQGQNIQYF. The CDR3, as DNA: TGTGCCAGCAGCTTAGGACAGGGGCAAAACATTCAGTACTTC.

The V call is TRBV6-1, the J call TRBJ2-1; possible D gene TRBD1, 5 bases. V was shortened by 7 bases and J by 3 bases, with 22 bases between the two germline ends. The CDR3 is 17 amino acids. CDR1 MNHNS and CDR2 SASEGT come from the germline V gene. The CDR3: CASNRLRGSMDYNEQFF. The CDR3 DNA reads TGTGCCAGCAATAGGTTAAGGGGAAGCATGGACTACAATGAGCAGTTCTTC.

The chain is built from TRBV5-1 and TRBJ2-7; the D gene is possibly TRBD2 (6 bases). CDR3 length: 14 amino acids. Germline V gene lookup returns CDR1 SGHRS and CDR2 YFSETQ. Deletions cut 4 bases from V and 3 bases from J, with 14 bases between. The CDR3 region is CASSTSGAVYEQYF. The CDR3 coding sequence is TGCGCCAGCAGCACGTCGGGAGCGGTCTACGAGCAGTACTTC.

This clonotype showed up just a few times. CDR3 sequence (DNA): TGCGCCAGCAGCTCGGGAGGGACAGGGAGCACAGATACGCAGTATTTT. It codes for CASSSGGTGSTDTQYF. The V and J genes are TRBV5-1 and TRBJ2-3; a possible D gene is TRBD1 (9 bases). Per germline, CDR1 SGHRS and CDR2 YFSETQ. This CDR3 contains 16 residues. With 3 bases removed from V and 0 bases from J, the gap between germline ends came to 14 bases.

This chain joins TRBV24-1 and TRBJ2-7; D is unclear. V gave up 4 bases and J gave up 3 bases, with 15 bases separating them. The CDR3 runs to 15 residues. CDR1 is KGHDR, CDR2 SFDVKD, per germline. The CDR3 DNA reads as TGTGCCACCAGTGAGATGTCCCAGGCGATCTACGAGCAGTACTTC. Its protein product is CATSEMSQAIYEQYF.

This clonotype was counted at least ten times. The chain couples TRBV6-2 or TRBV6-3 to TRBJ1-1; 9 bases fit TRBD1. After removal of 6 bases from V and 3 bases from J, the junction contained 2 bases not matched to a gene. Germline V gene data show CDR1 as MNHEY and CDR2 as SVGEGT. The CDR3 contains 13 residues. The chain's CDR3 is CASRGQGDTEAFF. CDR3 nucleotides: TGTGCCAGCAGGGGACAGGGAGACACTGAAGCTTTCTTT.

The chain uses TRBV4-3 and TRBJ2-7; D is ambiguous. The V and J ends lost 4 bases and 3 bases respectively, with 16 bases between them. CDR1 is LGHNA, CDR2 YSLEER, per germline. This CDR3 spans 15 amino acids. The chain's CDR3 is CASSRDRIGLYEQYF. The CDR3 nucleotides are TGCGCCAGCAGCCGAGATCGTATAGGGCTCTACGAGCAGTACTTC.

The chain joins TRBV6-2 or TRBV6-3 to TRBJ1-6, with a weak D call TRBD1 (5 bases). Trimming shortened V by 0 bases and J by 14 bases, and 11 bases separated the two germline ends. The germline V gene encodes CDR1 MNHEY and CDR2 SVGEGT. The CDR3 consists of 13 residues. CDR3 DNA: TGTGCCAGCAGTTACTCAAGATCACAGGCCCTCCACTTT. Translated, it gives CASSYSRSQALHF.

The chain carries TRBV20-1 and TRBJ2-5, with 7 positions matching TRBD2. The CDR3 consists of 13 residues. Germline V lookup: CDR1 DFQATT, CDR2 SNEGSKA (reference sequence). J was trimmed by 4 bases and V by 5 bases; bases with no gene match: 7. In nucleotides, the CDR3 is TGCAGTGCTCACCCGACTAGCACAGAGACCCAGTACTTC. Residues: CSAHPTSTETQYF.

This clonotype was picked up a small number of times. This chain uses TRBV21-1 with TRBJ2-4; the D segment call TRBD2 is taken from the table without a DNA check. TRBV21-1 is a pseudogene locus. The CDR3 is made up of 15 amino acids. The CDR3 DNA reads TGTGCCAGCAGCCACCCTCGGTTAGCCAAAAACATTCAGTACTTC. Residues: CASSHPRLAKNIQYF.

This clonotype was picked up a small number of times. The rearrangement uses TRBV24-1 and TRBJ2-3; no reliable D call. V was pared by 0 bases and J by 4 bases, with 10 bases between. Looked up from germline, CDR1 is KGHDR and CDR2 is SFDVKD. The length of the CDR3 is 15 residues. The CDR3 reads CATSDLRPDADTQYF. The CDR3 DNA is TGTGCCACCAGTGATTTGAGGCCGGACGCAGATACGCAGTATTTT.

The chain carries TRBV7-2 and TRBJ2-5; D gene ambiguous. There are 13 residues in the CDR3. Germline CDR1 is SGHTA and CDR2 is FQGNSA. V was shortened by 9 bases and J by 1 base, with 12 bases between the two germline ends. DNA of the CDR3: TGTGCCAGTCGGCAAACCCTCCAAGAGACCCAGTACTTC. Protein: CASRQTLQETQYF. Looking up the rest from reference TRBV7-2 and TRBJ2-5 gives the full variable domain: GAGVSQSPSNKVTEKGKDVELRCDPISGHTALYWYRQSLGQGLEFLIYFQGNSAPDKSGLPSDRFSAERTGGSVSTLTIQRTQQEDSAVYLCASRQTLQETQYFGPGTRLLVL.

The J gene is TRBJ1-1, the V gene TRBV29-1; TRBD1 matches at 12 bases. The germline V gene encodes CDR1 SQVTM and CDR2 ANQGSEA. CDR3 length: 13 residues. Trimming at V came to 4 bases and at J to 7 bases, leaving 4 bases not matched to a gene. CDR3 bases: TGCAGCGTTGGGGACAGGGGGCACGGTGAAGCTTTCTTT. This sequence encodes CSVGDRGHGEAFF.

The rearrangement joins TRBV12-3 or TRBV12-4 to TRBJ2-1, with 10 bases matching TRBD1. J gave up 4 bases and V 2 bases, and 5 bases lay outside the gene matches. The length of the CDR3 is 16 residues. CDR3 DNA: TGTGCCAGCAGTTTAATGATGGGACAGGGGTACAATGAGCAGTTCTTC. Protein sequence: CASSLMMGQGYNEQFF.

The chain employs TRBV7-2 and TRBJ2-3; TRBD2 agrees at 9 bases. V lost 5 bases, J lost 1 base, and 4 bases stayed unmatched. The CDR3 runs 15 residues. The germline CDR1 and CDR2 sequences are SGHTA and FQGNSA. CDR3 residues: CASSRVAGGTDTQYF. The CDR3 nucleotides read TGTGCCAGCAGCCGAGTAGCGGGGGGCACAGATACGCAGTATTTT.

The CDR3 region has the DNA TGTGCCAGCAGCCACCGGGACAGCGAAGAGACCCAGTACTTC. Its protein is CASSHRDSEETQYF. This chain uses TRBV9 with TRBJ2-5; TRBD1 matches 7 bases. The CDR3 contains 14 residues. The V and J ends lost 4 bases and 3 bases, in that order; junction bases with no gene match: 6. Germline CDR1 SGDLS, CDR2 YYNGEE.

The chain has TRBV5-1 and TRBJ1-5; 9 nucleotides align to TRBD1. Looked up from germline, CDR1 is SGHRS and CDR2 is YFSETQ. The junction had 3 bases not matched to a gene; V was cut back by 0 bases and J by 5 bases. The CDR3 totals 15 residues. The CDR3 region has the DNA TGCGCCAGCAGCTTGGGGACAGGGGATTATCAGCCCCAGCATTTT. Protein sequence: CASSLGTGDYQPQHF.

The V and J genes are TRBV5-1 and TRBJ2-7, with D uncertain. Per the germline V gene, CDR1 is SGHRS and CDR2 is YFSETQ. The CDR3 loop spans 15 amino acids. V gave up 2 bases and J gave up 4 bases, with 16 bases separating them. The CDR3 protein is CASSFANPQLYEQYF. The CDR3 DNA sequence: TGCGCCAGCAGCTTTGCTAACCCTCAGTTATACGAGCAGTACTTC.

The rearrangement uses TRBV7-2 and TRBJ2-5; a weak D match, TRBD2 (5 bases). CDR1 SGHTA and CDR2 FQGNSA come from the germline V gene. Trimming pared 5 bases from V and 1 base from J, leaving 11 bases between. The length of the CDR3 is 14 residues. CDR3 nucleotide sequence: TGTGCCAGCAGCCCCGAGAGCGGCCAAGAGACCCAGTACTTC. Protein product: CASSPESGQETQYF. Using reference TRBV7-2 and TRBJ2-5 for the parts outside the CDR3, the full variable domain is GAGVSQSPSNKVTEKGKDVELRCDPISGHTALYWYRQSLGQGLEFLIYFQGNSAPDKSGLPSDRFSAERTGGSVSTLTIQRTQQEDSAVYLCASSPESGQETQYFGPGTRLLVL.

This clonotype was counted between two and nine times. The chain is built from TRBV21-1 and TRBJ2-7; TRBD1, the D gene given by the table, was not confirmed from the DNA. TRBV21-1 has pseudogene status. This CDR3 comprises 15 residues. The CDR3 nucleotides read TGTGCCAGCAGCAAAGCCTGGGGCGGTACCTACGAGCAGTACTTC. It codes for CASSKAWGGTYEQYF.

The V and J genes are TRBV29-1 and TRBJ2-3; D is perhaps TRBD2 (5 bases). The CDR3 sequence is 14 residues long. Germline-derived CDR1 and CDR2 are SQVTM and ANQGSEA. V was cut by 5 bases and J by 2 bases, with 14 bases left in between. CDR3 sequence: CSVQRERDTDTQYF. The CDR3 nucleotides read TGCAGCGTTCAGAGGGAAAGGGACACAGATACGCAGTATTTT.

V gene TRBV6-2 or TRBV6-3 combines with J gene TRBJ2-3; the D gene is possibly TRBD2 (5 bases). Germline V gene data show CDR1 as MNHEY and CDR2 as SVGEGT. Trimming took 5 bases from V and 9 from J, leaving 15 bases between them. There are 13 residues in the CDR3. In DNA, the CDR3 is TGTGCCAGCAGTGACGGTCTCGGGGTAACGCAGTATTTT. It codes for CASSDGLGVTQYF.

The genes are TRBV7-3 and TRBJ2-3; D is perhaps TRBD2 (5 bases). V was clipped by 0 bases and J by 7 bases, with 14 bases between them. This CDR3 spans 15 amino acids. CDR1 is SGHTA, CDR2 FQGTGA, per germline. The CDR3 protein is CASSLTPGSGNTQYF. The CDR3 DNA follows: TGTGCCAGCAGCTTAACACCGGGGAGCGGAAATACGCAGTATTTT. The entire variable domain, with the rest obtained from reference TRBV7-3 and TRBJ2-3, is as follows: GAGVSQTPSNKVTEKGKYVELRCDPISGHTALYWYRQSLGQGPEFLIYFQGTGAADDSGLPNDRFFAVRPEGSVSTLKIQRTERGDSAVYLCASSLTPGSGNTQYFGPGTRLTVL.

The rearrangement uses TRBV11-3 and TRBJ2-5; 9 nucleotides agree with TRBD1. The CDR3 covers 14 residues. The V gene end was trimmed by 8 bases and the J gene end by 11 bases; junction bases not matched to a gene: 15. Germline V lookup: CDR1 SGHNT, CDR2 YENEEA. CDR3 DNA sequence: TGTGCCAGCGGCCGACAGGGGGTACCATACGTGCAGTACTTC. Translating it yields CASGRQGVPYVQYF.

This chain joins TRBV12-3 or TRBV12-4 and TRBJ1-1, with TRBD1 as a possible D gene (6 bases). V dropped 6 bases and J dropped 1 base, with 15 bases sitting between them. This CDR3 is 15 amino acids long. CDR3 residues: CASSRYGTRNTEAFF. The CDR3 coding sequence is TGTGCCAGCAGCAGATACGGGACACGGAACACTGAAGCTTTCTTT.

V gene TRBV11-2 combines with J gene TRBJ2-7, with 12 bases fitting TRBD2. The J call may not be correct, given that the DNA end is closer to TRBJ2-5. The germline CDR1 and CDR2 sequences are SGHAT and FQNNGV. The CDR3 totals 16 residues. The CDR3 is CASSLGLLAGGETQYF. The CDR3 DNA follows: TGTGCCAGCAGCTTAGGCTTACTAGCGGGGGGAGAGACCCAGTACTTC.

Only a few counts were recorded for this clonotype. V usage is TRBV7-2 and J usage is TRBJ1-4; perhaps TRBD1 as D (5 bases). The germline CDR1 and CDR2 sequences are SGHTA and FQGNSA. Deletions cut 3 bases from V and 7 bases from J, with 9 bases between. The CDR3 loop spans 13 amino acids. CDR3 loop: CASSFGRGEKLFF. Written as DNA, the CDR3 is TGTGCCAGCAGCTTCGGAAGGGGTGAAAAACTGTTTTTT.